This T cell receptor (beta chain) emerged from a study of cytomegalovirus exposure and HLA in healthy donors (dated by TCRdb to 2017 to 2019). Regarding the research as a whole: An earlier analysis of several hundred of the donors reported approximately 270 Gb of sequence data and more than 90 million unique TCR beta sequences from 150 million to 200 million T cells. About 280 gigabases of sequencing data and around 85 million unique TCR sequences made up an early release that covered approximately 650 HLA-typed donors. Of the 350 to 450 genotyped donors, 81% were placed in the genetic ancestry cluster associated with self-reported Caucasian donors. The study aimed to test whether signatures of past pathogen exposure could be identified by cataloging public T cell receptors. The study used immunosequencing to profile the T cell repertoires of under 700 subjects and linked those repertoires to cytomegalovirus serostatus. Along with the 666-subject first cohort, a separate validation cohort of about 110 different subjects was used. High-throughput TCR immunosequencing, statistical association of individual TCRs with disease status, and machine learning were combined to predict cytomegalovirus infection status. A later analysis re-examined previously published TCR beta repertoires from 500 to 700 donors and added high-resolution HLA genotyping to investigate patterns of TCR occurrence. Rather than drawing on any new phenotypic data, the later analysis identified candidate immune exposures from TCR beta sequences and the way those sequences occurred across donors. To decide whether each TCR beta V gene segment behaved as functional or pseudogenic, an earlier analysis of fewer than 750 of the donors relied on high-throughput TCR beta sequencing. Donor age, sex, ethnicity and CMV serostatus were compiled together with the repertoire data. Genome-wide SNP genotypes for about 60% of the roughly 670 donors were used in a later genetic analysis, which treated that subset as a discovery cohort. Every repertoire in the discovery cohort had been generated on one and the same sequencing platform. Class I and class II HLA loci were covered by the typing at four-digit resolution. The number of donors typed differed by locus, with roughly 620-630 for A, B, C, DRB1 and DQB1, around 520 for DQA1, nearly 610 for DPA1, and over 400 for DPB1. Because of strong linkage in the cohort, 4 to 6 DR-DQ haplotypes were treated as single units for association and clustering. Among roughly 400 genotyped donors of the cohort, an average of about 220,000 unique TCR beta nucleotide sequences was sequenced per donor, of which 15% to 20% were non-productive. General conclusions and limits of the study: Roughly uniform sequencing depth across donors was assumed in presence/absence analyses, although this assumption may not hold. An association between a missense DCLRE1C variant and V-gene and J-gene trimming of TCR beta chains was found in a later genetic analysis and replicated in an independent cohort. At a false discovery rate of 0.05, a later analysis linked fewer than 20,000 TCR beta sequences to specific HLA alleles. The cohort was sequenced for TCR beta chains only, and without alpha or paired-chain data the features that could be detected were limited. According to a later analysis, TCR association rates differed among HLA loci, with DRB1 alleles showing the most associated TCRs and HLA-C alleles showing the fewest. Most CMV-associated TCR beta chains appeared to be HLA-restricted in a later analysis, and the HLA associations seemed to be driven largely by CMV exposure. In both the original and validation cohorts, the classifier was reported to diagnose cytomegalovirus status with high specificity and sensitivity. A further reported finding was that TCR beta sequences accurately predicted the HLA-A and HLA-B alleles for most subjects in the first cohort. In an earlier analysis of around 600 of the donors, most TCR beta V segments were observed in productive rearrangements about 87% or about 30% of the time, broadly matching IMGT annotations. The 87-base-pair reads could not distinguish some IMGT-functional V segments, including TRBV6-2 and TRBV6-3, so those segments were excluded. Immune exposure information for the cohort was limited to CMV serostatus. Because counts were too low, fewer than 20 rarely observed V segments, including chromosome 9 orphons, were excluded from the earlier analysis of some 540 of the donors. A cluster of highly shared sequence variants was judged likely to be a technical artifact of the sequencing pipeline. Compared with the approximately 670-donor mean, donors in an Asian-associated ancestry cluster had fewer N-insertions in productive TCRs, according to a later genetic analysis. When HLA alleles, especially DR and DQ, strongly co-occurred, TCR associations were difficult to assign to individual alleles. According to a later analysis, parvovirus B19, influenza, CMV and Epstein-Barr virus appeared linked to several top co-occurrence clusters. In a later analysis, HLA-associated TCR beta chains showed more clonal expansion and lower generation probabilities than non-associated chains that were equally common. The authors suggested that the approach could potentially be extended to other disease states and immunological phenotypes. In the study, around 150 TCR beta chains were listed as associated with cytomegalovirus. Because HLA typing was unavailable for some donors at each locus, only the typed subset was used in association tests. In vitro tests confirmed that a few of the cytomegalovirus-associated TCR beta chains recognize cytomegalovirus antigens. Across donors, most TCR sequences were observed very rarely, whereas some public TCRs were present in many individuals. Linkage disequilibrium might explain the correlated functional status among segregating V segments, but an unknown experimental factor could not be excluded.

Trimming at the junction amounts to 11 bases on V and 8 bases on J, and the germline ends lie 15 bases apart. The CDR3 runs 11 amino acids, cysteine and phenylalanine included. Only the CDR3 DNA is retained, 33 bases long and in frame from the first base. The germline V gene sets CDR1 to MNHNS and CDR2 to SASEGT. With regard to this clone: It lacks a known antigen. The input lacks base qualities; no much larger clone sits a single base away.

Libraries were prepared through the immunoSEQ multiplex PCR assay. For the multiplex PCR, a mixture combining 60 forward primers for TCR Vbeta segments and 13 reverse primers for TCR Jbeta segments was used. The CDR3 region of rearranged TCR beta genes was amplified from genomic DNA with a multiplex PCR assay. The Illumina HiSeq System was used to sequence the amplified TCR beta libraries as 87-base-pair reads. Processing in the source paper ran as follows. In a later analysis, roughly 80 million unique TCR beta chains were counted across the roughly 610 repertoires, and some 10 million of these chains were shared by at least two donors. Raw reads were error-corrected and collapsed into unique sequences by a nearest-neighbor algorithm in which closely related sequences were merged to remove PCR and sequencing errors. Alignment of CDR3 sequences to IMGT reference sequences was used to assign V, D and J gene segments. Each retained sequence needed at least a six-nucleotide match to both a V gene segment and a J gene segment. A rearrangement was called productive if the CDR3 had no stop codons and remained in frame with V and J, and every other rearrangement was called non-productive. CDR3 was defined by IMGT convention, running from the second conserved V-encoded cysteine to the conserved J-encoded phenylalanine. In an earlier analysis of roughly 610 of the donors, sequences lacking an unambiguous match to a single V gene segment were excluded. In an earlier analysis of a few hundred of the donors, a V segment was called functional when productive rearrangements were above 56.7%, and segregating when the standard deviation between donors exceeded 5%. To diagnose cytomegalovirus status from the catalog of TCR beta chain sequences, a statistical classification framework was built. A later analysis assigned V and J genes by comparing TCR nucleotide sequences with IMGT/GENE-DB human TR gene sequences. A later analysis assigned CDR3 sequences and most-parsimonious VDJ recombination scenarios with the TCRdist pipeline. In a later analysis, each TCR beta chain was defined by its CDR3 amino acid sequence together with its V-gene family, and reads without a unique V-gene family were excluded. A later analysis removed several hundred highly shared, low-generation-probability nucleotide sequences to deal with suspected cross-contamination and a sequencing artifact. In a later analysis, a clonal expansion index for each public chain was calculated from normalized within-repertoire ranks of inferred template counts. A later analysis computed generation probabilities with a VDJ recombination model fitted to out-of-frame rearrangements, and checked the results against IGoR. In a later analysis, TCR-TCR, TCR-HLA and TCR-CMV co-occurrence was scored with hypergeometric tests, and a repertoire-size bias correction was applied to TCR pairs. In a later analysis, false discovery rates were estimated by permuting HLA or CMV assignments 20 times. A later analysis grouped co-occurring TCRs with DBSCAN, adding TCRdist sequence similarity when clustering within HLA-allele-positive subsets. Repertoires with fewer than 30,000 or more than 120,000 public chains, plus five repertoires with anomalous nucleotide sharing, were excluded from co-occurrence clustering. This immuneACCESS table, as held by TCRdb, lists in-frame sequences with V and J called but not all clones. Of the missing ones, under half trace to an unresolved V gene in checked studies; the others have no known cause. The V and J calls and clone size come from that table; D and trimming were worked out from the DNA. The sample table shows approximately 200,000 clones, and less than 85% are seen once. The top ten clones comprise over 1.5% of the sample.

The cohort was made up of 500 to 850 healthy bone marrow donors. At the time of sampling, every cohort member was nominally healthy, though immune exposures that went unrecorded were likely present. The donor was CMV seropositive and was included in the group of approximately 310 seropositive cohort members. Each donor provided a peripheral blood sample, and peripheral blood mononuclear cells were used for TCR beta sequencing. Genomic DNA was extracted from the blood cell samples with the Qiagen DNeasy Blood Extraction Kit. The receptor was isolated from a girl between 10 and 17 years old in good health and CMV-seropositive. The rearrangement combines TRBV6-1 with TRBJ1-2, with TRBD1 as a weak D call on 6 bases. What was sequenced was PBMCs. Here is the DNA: TGTGCCCGGACAGCGGGGAGAGGCTACACCTTC. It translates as CARTAGRGYTF.